Each of the 3 T cell receptor beta chains below was sequenced from the same sample in a study of Ad26.COV2.S vaccination and SARS-CoV-2 variants. The data were produced by immunoSEQ multiplex PCR, yet TCRdb's version contains in-frame clones alone and is incomplete. The table records 430,000 or so clones, 85% to 90% of them present only once. Regarding treatment: around 19 received Ad26.COV2.S at low or high dose, single or two shots; roughly five received placebo; per-sample allocation not given. Repertoires come from day 63 after the first vaccine or placebo injection. Material: peripheral blood, obtained in a trial of Ad26.COV2.S vaccine versus placebo. Receptors were obtained from a person between 18 and 65 years old who received the Ad26.COV2.S COVID-19 vaccine or a placebo.

Only one count was recorded for this clone. This sequence joins TRBV2 and TRBJ1-1; D unclear. CDR1 and CDR2 from the germline V gene are SNHLY and FYNNEI. This CDR3 has 13 amino acids. Trimming stripped 6 bases from V and 3 bases from J, with 11 bases between. The CDR3 sequence: CASSSGRDTEAFF. In DNA, the CDR3 is TGTGCCAGCAGCTCGGGGAGGGACACTGAAGCTTTCTTT.

V gene TRBV5-5 combines with J gene TRBJ2-5, with D possibly TRBD2 on 6 matching bases. This CDR3 contains 18 residues. In germline, CDR1 is SGHKS, CDR2 YYEKEE (reference sequence). Trimming removed 4 bases from V and 5 bases from J, with 27 bases in between. For the CDR3, the DNA is TGTGCCAGCAGCCGACGGGGGACGGCGGTATCGTTGTTGGAGACCCAGTACTTC. Protein: CASSRRGTAVSLLETQYF.

The V and J genes are TRBV19 and TRBJ1-4; D is perhaps TRBD1 (6 bases). The CDR3 contains 14 residues. Germline lookup yields CDR1 LNHDA and CDR2 SQIVND (reference sequence). V lost 8 bases and J lost 1, with 11 bases in between. This CDR3 reads CASGDTGTNEKLFF. CDR3 DNA: TGTGCCAGTGGGGACACCGGAACTAATGAAAAACTGTTTTTT.